A single sample is the source of the 8 T cell receptor beta chains below, sequenced in a study of T cells in Graves' hyperthyroidism and ophthalmopathy. Regions amplified from RNA transcripts were the TCR beta CDR3 regions. Initially, a first-round RT-PCR of the TCR CDR3 employed the HTBI primer set. From the multiplex PCR reads, TCRdb called clonotypes with MiXCR, one entry per CDR3 protein. The sample includes nearly 600,000 distinct CDR3 sequences, 12% to 15% seen only once; the top ten take approximately 6.4%. The material sequenced was blood. Every receptor here comes from a woman aged 18-35 years with Graves' ophthalmopathy.

The V and J genes are TRBV19 and TRBJ1-1, with 9 bases aligning to TRBD1. Germline V lookup: CDR1 LNHDA, CDR2 SQIVND (reference sequence). The CDR3 is 16 residues long. The trim removed 6 bases at V and 1 base at J, leaving 9 bases unmatched. CDR3 region: CASRPLRGQGNTEAFF. The CDR3 nucleotides read TGTGCCAGTAGACCCCTTCGGGGACAGGGGAACACTGAAGCTTTCTTT.

V and J are TRBV5-1 and TRBJ2-1; TRBD2 aligns across 14 bases. V dropped 4 bases and J dropped 8; count of bases not matched to a gene: 5. In germline, CDR1 is SGHRS, CDR2 YFSETQ. The length of the CDR3 is 15 residues. The CDR3 is CASSGGLAGDDEQFF. In DNA form, the CDR3 reads TGCGCCAGCAGCGGGGGACTAGCGGGAGACGATGAGCAGTTCTTC.

This clonotype has a count of ten or more. The chain combines TRBV5-1 with TRBJ2-7, with TRBD1 identical over 7 bases. The germline gives CDR1 SGHRS, CDR2 YFSETQ. The CDR3 has 13 residues. J lost 2 bases, V lost 3 bases, and 2 bases had no gene match. CDR3: CASSSDRTYEQYF. The CDR3 DNA reads TGCGCCAGCAGCTCGGACAGGACCTACGAGCAGTACTTC.

Ten or more counts support this clonotype. The chain uses TRBV20-1 and TRBJ1-5; D is unresolved. Germline CDR1 DFQATT, CDR2 SNEGSKA (reference sequence). There are 13 residues in the CDR3. V shed 6 bases and J shed 5 bases, with 14 bases lying between them. CDR3 amino acids: CSAQRETYQPQHF. In DNA form, the CDR3 reads TGCAGTGCGCAGAGGGAGACTTATCAGCCCCAGCATTTT.

This clonotype was counted at least ten times. The rearrangement joins TRBV30 to TRBJ1-1; D gene unclear. The CDR3 sequence is 13 residues long. Trimming stripped 2 bases from V and 4 bases from J, with 11 bases between. Germline V CDR1 and CDR2: GTSNPN, SVGIG (reference sequence). Here the CDR3 reads CAWSLGTSTEAFF. CDR3 coding DNA: TGTGCCTGGAGTTTGGGAACGAGCACTGAAGCTTTCTTT.

The rearrangement uses TRBV13 and TRBJ1-2; TRBD1 matches 7 bases. The CDR3 is made up of 17 amino acids. Germline values: CDR1 PRHDT, CDR2 FYEKMQ (reference sequence). V was pared by 8 bases and J by 0 bases, with 15 bases of the junction left unmatched. The CDR3 region is CASVDTGAETPNYGYTF. The CDR3 DNA is TGTGCCAGCGTGGATACAGGGGCGGAAACGCCTAACTATGGCTACACCTTC.

This clonotype has at least ten counts. The V gene is TRBV6-1, the J gene TRBJ2-2; D perhaps matches TRBD1 (5 bases). Germline CDR1 is MNHNS and CDR2 is SASEGT. The CDR3 runs 14 residues. The V and J ends lost 5 bases and 6 bases respectively, with 13 bases between them. In DNA form, the CDR3 reads TGTGCCAGCAGTTCAGGACACTGGGCCGGGGAGCTGTTTTTT. Protein sequence: CASSSGHWAGELFF.

This clonotype was detected many times. The gene calls are TRBV2 and TRBJ2-5, with D uncertain. CDR1 SNHLY and CDR2 FYNNEI come from the germline V gene. V gave up 8 bases and J gave up 5 bases, with 9 bases separating them. The CDR3 has 11 residues. The CDR3: CASSNPETQYF. The CDR3 nucleotides read TGTGCCAGCTCAAATCCGGAGACCCAGTACTTC.